The 3 T cell receptor beta chains presented below share a single source sample, sequenced in a study of control samples from healthy donors and cancer patients. TCRdb keeps only in-frame clones here, not all; method: immunoSEQ multiplex PCR. The data show fewer than 20,000 clones, around 84% seen once. Sequenced: PBMCs. These receptors came from a woman in her sixties or seventies with colorectal cancer.

The rearrangement joins TRBV15 to TRBJ2-7, with a tentative D call TRBD1 (6 bases). The CDR3 totals 17 residues. The germline CDR1 and CDR2 sequences are LNHNV and YYDKDF (reference sequence). The germline V and J ends were trimmed by 4 bases and 3 bases, with 22 bases remaining between them. The CDR3 DNA follows: TGTGCCACCAGCAAGAACGCCTGGGGACACCAAGGCTACGAGCAGTACTTC. Protein: CATSKNAWGHQGYEQYF.

This chain connects TRBV29-1 to TRBJ1-3; D is undetermined. Trimming took 4 bases from V and 9 from J, leaving 19 bases between them. The CDR3 has 14 amino acids. CDR1 and CDR2 (germline): SQVTM, ANQGSEA. Written as DNA, the CDR3 is TGCAGCGTTGGAAAAGGTCCCCGGGGAGGCACCATATATTTT. Translation: CSVGKGPRGGTIYF.

The chain combines TRBV4-2 with TRBJ1-1, with TRBD1 matching over 8 bases. V lost 3 bases to trimming and J lost 10 bases; unmatched junction nucleotides: 13. Per germline, CDR1 LGHNA and CDR2 YNFKEQ. This CDR3 comprises 15 residues. CDR3 in amino acids: CASSQEETQGDAAFF. The CDR3 DNA reads as TGTGCCAGCAGCCAGGAGGAAACACAGGGGGACGCAGCTTTCTTT.